This TCR beta chain was identified during a study of CD8 T cells in Susac syndrome. Study conclusions and caveats: TCR sequencing and HLA analysis covered a relatively small number of individuals.

CDR1 is PRHDT and CDR2 is FYEKMQ in the germline V gene (reference sequence). The CDR3 has 13 amino acids. The V end was cut by 2 bases, the J end by 8 bases, with 12 bases between. Reverse transcription of roughly 0.45 to 1 ug RNA was performed with random hexamers. Amplification of TCR beta CDR3 spanned 54 Vbeta and 13 Jbeta via immunoSEQ multiplex PCR. MiXCR was run by TCRdb on the immunoSEQ multiplex PCR reads, yielding one entry per CDR3 protein. Here the sample spans some 120,000 distinct CDR3 sequences, 80% to 95% being singletons. This clonotype has just one count. Its antigen is as yet unknown.

The TCR sequence derives from a human donor in good health. The sample consisted of CD4+ T cells from PBMCs. V is TRBV13 and J is TRBJ1-2; D is uncertain. In DNA, the CDR3 is TGTGCCAGCAGCTTAAGCGGACGTCAGGGCTACACCTTC. Its translation is CASSLSGRQGYTF.